This T cell receptor (beta chain) was profiled in a study of blood T cell dynamics during melanoma immunotherapy. As for time point: week 3, after first cycle of checkpoint inhibitor. One draw preceded checkpoint blockade; another followed its first cycle at week 3. Study-wide points: PBMC repertoires of eventual disease-control patients split at W3 into clonality or diversity gains.

Profiled with immunoSEQ multiplex PCR; TCRdb holds only in-frame clones, not every one. The table lists 10,000 to 13,000 clones, around 87% of them singletons. Note on this clone: Its antigen remains unidentified.

Per germline, CDR1 SGHRS and CDR2 YFSETQ. Trimming cost V 10 bases and J 4 bases, with 14 bases left between them. CDR3 length: 13 residues. The material was blood, obtained from a patient treated with checkpoint blockade. The rearrangement links TRBV5-1 to TRBJ2-2; D is unclear. This TCR was sampled from a human donor with melanoma. The CDR3 loop is CASRATGTGELFF. In DNA, the CDR3 is TGCGCCTCCCGGGCTACGGGCACCGGGGAGCTGTTTTTT.